This T cell receptor (beta chain) derives from a study of radiotherapy plus CTLA-4 blockade in lung cancer listed by TCRdb under 2018. Describing the broader study: Among enrolled patients, roughly 17% had an objective response and 30% to 35% reached disease control.

The study evaluated CTLA-4 blockade (ipilimumab) given together with focal radiation therapy in patients who had chemo-refractory metastatic non-small-cell lung cancer. As concerns this clone: The antigen it recognizes is unknown. Per-base qualities were not stored, and no clone one base away is much larger.

The full study reports these points: Increased serum interferon-beta after radiation, together with early dynamic changes in blood T cell clones, were reported to be the strongest predictors of response. After treatment with radiotherapy and ipilimumab, TCR clones that came from tumors expanded in the peripheral blood.

The CDR3 measures 15 amino acids from cysteine to valine. Left in the record is the CDR3 DNA by itself, 45 bases read in frame from the first base. The library was generated by the immunoSEQ multiplex PCR assay. TCRdb retrieved this table from immuneACCESS and kept in-frame rearrangements only. Not all clones are present; in checked studies, unresolved V genes account for under half, and no reason is known for the remainder. Counted in this sample were approximately 65,000 clones; 77% of them appeared once. The top ten clonotypes cover approximately 4.5% of the sample. This material consisted of peripheral blood, taken from a patient treated with radiotherapy plus ipilimumab. The V and J genes are TRBV21-1 and TRBJ2-7; the DNA was not used to check the table's D call, TRBD2. TRBV21-1 is a recognized pseudogene. The clonotype originates from a human donor with non-small cell lung cancer who had a complete response to radiotherapy plus ipilimumab. Read as DNA, the sequence is TGTGCCAGCAGCAAAGTTGGGTCAGACTCCTACGAGCAGTACGTC. Translation gives CASSKVGSDSYEQYV.